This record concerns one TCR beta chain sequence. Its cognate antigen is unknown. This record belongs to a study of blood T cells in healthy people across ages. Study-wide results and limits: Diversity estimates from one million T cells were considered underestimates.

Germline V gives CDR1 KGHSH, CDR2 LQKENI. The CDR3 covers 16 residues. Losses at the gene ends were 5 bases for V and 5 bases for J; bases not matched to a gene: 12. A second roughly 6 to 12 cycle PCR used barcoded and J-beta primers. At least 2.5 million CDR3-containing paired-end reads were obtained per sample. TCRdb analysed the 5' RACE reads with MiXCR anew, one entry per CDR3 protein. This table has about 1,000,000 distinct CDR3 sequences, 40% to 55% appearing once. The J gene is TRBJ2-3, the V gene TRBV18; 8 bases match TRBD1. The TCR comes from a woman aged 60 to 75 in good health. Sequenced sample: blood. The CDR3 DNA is TGTGCCAGCTCAGTTACGACGACAGGGGCTGGAGATACGCAGTATTTT. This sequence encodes CASSVTTTGAGDTQYF.